This TCR beta chain is drawn from a study of blood T cells in healthy people across ages. Then a second PCR, running roughly 7 to 11 cycles, was carried out with a sample-barcoded 5' primer and a J-beta primer mix. A single record per CDR3 protein comes from TCRdb applying MiXCR to the 5' RACE reads. The sample shows 780,000 or so distinct CDR3 sequences, approximately 53% of them seen only once. Each donor's blood draw was approximately 10 milliliters of peripheral blood. Broader study findings: Estimates of total diversity, which came from one million sequenced T cells, were considered to be underestimates.

In this sample, this clonotype turned up a few times. As yet, its antigen is unknown. The germline V and J ends were trimmed by 8 bases and 8 bases, with 15 bases remaining between them. The CDR3 runs 12 residues. This receptor was identified in a man aged 40-49 years in good health. The specimen was blood. The gene calls are TRBV12-3 or TRBV12-4 and TRBJ1-2; D not certain. As DNA, the CDR3 is TGTGCCAGCCATGACCGTGTTAAAGGCTACACCTTC. This codes for CASHDRVKGYTF.